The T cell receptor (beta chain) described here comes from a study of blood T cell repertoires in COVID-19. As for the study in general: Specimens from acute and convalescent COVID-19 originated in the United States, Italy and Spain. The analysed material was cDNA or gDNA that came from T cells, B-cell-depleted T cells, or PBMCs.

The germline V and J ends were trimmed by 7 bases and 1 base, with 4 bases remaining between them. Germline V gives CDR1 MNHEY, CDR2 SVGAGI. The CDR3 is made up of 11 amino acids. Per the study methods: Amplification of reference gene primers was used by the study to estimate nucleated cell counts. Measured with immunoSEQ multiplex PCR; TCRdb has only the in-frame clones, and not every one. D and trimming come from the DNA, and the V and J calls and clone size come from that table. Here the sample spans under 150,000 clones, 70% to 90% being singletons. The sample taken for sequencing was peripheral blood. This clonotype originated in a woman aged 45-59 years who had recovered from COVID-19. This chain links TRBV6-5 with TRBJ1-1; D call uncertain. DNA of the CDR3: TGTGCCAGCACAGGGAACACTGAAGCTTTCTTT. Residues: CASTGNTEAFF.